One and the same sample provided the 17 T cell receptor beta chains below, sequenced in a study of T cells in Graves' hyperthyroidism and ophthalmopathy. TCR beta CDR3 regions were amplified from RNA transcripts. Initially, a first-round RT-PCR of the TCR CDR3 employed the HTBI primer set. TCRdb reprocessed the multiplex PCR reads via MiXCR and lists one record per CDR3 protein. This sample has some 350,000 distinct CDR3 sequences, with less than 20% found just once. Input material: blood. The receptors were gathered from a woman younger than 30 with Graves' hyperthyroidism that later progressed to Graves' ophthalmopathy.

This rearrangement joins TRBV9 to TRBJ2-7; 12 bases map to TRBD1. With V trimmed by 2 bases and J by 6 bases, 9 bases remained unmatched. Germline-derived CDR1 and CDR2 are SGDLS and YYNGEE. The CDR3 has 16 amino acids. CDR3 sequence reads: CASSVEPGQGASEQYF. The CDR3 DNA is TGTGCCAGCAGCGTGGAGCCGGGACAGGGGGCCTCCGAGCAGTACTTC.

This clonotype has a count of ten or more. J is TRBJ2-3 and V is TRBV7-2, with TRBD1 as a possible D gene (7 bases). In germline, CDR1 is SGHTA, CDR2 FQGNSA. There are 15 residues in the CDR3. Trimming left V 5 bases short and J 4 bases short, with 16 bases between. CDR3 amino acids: CASSRGGTAPDTQYF. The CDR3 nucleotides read TGTGCCAGCAGCCGAGGCGGGACAGCCCCAGATACGCAGTATTTT.

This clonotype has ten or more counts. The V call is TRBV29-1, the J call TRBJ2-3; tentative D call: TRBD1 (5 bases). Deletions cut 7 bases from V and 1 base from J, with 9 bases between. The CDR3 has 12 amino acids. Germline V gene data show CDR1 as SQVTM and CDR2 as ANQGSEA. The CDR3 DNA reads TGCAGCGCGGCGACAGGCACAGATACGCAGTATTTT. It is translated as CSAATGTDTQYF.

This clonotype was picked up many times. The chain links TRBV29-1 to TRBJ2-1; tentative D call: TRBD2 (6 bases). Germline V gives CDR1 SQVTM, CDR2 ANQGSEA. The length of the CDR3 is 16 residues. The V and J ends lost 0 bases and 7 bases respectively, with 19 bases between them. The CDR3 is CSVEDPGSDPWNEQFF. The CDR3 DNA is TGCAGCGTTGAAGATCCCGGGAGTGATCCTTGGAATGAGCAGTTCTTC.

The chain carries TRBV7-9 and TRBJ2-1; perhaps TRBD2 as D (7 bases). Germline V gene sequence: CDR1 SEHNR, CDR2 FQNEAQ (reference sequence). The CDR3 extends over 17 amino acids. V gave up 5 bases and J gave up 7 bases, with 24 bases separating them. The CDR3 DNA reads TGTGCCAGCAGCCCACAGCGGTTCGGGGGGCTATTGAATGAGCAGTTCTTC. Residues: CASSPQRFGGLLNEQFF.

The CDR3 loop reads CASSPRAGRGIYNEQFF. The CDR3 nucleotides read TGCGCCAGCAGCCCCAGGGCTGGGAGGGGGATATACAATGAGCAGTTCTTC. The genes are TRBV5-1 and TRBJ2-1, with a tentative D call TRBD2 (7 bases). Germline V lookup: CDR1 SGHRS, CDR2 YFSETQ. CDR3 length: 17 amino acids. Trimming took 4 bases from V and 4 from J, leaving 21 bases between them.

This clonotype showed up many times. CDR3: CASSPPSTGSSYNEQFF. The DNA for the CDR3 is TGTGCCAGCTCACCGCCTTCGACGGGGAGCTCCTACAATGAGCAGTTCTTC. The rearrangement uses TRBV18 and TRBJ2-1, with D tentatively TRBD2 (5 bases). From germline, CDR1 is KGHSH and CDR2 LQKENI. The CDR3 spans 17 residues. Trimming removed 3 bases from V and 0 bases from J, with 15 bases in between.

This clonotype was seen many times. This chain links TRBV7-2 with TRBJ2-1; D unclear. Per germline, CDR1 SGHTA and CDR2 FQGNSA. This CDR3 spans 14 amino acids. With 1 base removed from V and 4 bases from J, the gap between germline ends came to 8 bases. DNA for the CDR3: TGTGCCAGCAGCTTAGTCTCACCTTACAATGAGCAGTTCTTC. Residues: CASSLVSPYNEQFF.

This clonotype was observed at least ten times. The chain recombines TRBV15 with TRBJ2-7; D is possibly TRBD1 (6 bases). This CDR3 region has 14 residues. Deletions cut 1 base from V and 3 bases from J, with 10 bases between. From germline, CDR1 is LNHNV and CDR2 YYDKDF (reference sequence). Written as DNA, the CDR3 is TGTGCCACCAGCAGAGCGGCAGGGGACTACGAGCAGTACTTC. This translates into CATSRAAGDYEQYF.

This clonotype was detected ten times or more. CDR3 sequence: CASSSPELAKNIQYF. Written as DNA, the CDR3 is TGCGCCAGCAGCTCTCCCGAGCTAGCCAAAAACATTCAGTACTTC. The chain combines TRBV5-1 with TRBJ2-4; D unresolved. The CDR3 extends over 15 amino acids. Germline CDR1 and CDR2: SGHRS and YFSETQ. Trimming cost V 3 bases and J 0 bases, with 10 bases left between them.

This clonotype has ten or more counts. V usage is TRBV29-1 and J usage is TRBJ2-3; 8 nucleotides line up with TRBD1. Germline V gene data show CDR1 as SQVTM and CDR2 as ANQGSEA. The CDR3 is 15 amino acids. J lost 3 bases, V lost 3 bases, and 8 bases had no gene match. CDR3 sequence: CSVDNFGQGTDTQYF. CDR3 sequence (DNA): TGCAGCGTTGACAACTTTGGACAGGGAACAGATACGCAGTATTTT.

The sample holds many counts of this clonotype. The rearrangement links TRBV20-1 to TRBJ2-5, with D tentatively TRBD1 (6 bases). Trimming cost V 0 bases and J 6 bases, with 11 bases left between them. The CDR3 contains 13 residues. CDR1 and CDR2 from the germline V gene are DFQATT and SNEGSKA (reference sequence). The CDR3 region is CSARDHRAQTQYF. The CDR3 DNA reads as TGCAGTGCTAGAGATCACAGGGCTCAGACCCAGTACTTC.

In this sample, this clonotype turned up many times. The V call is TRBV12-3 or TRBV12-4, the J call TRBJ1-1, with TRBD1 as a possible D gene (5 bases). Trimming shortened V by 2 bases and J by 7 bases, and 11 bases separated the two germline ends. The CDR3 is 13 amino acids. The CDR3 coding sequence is TGTGCCAGCAGTTTATCTTGGGACGGTGAAGCTTTCTTT. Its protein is CASSLSWDGEAFF.

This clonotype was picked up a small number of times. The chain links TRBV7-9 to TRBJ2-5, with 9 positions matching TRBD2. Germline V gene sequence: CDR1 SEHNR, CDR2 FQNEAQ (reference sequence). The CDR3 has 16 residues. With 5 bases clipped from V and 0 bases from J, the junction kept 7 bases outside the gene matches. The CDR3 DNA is TGTGCCAGCAGCACCCTGGCGGGAGGGGACCAAGAGACCCAGTACTTC. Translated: CASSTLAGGDQETQYF.

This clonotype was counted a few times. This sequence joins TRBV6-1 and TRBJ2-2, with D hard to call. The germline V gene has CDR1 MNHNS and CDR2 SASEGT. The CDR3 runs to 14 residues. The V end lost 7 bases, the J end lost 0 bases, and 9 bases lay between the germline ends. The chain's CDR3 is CASKKVTNTGELFF. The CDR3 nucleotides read TGTGCCAGCAAGAAGGTAACGAACACCGGGGAGCTGTTTTTT.

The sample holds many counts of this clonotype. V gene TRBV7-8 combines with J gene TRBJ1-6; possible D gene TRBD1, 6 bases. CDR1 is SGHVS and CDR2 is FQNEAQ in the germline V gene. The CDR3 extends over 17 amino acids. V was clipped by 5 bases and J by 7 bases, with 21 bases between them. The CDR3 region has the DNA TGTGCCAGCAGCCCCGAGGGAGGGGGAAGTAGGAATTCACCCCTCCACTTT. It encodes CASSPEGGGSRNSPLHF.

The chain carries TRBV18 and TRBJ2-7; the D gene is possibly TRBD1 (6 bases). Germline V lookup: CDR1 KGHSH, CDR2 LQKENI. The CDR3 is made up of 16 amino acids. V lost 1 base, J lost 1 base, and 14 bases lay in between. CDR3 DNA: TGTGCCAGCTCACCACTGGGCAGGGGAGTATCCTACGAGCAGTACTTC. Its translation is CASSPLGRGVSYEQYF.